Below, 9 T cell receptor beta chains from the same sample are listed, as sequenced in a study of blood T cell repertoires in COVID-19. TCRdb keeps only in-frame clones here, not all; method: immunoSEQ multiplex PCR. The table lists about 140,000 clones, roughly four fifths of them singletons. The sample was peripheral blood. These receptor sequences come from a human donor in a cohort sampled during active COVID-19.

The chain uses TRBV20-1 and TRBJ2-5; D ambiguous. V dropped 3 bases and J dropped 1 base, with 9 bases sitting between them. The V gene's germline CDR1 is DFQATT and CDR2 SNEGSKA (reference sequence). CDR3 length: 13 amino acids. CDR3 amino acids: CSASWQIQETQYF. The CDR3 DNA is TGCAGTGCTAGTTGGCAGATCCAAGAGACCCAGTACTTC.

The chain links TRBV5-6 to TRBJ1-1; D is perhaps TRBD1 (5 bases). CDR1 is SGHDT, CDR2 YYEEEE, per germline. This CDR3 spans 14 amino acids. V was cut by 3 bases and J by 4 bases, with 13 bases left in between. CDR3 DNA: TGTGCCAGCAGCTGGGGCCCAGTGGGCACTGAAGCTTTCTTT. Translation: CASSWGPVGTEAFF.

The J gene is TRBJ2-7, the V gene TRBV10-3; D might be TRBD1 (7 bases). Trimming took off 7 bases at V and 2 bases at J, with 12 bases between the two ends. Germline V gives CDR1 ENHRY, CDR2 SYGVKD. The CDR3 covers 13 residues. Written as DNA, the CDR3 is TGTGCCATCACCACAGGGGAGGCCTACGAGCAGTACTTC. As protein: CAITTGEAYEQYF.

The chain combines TRBV5-6 with TRBJ1-6, with a tentative D call TRBD1 (5 bases). The germline gives CDR1 SGHDT, CDR2 YYEEEE. The CDR3 loop spans 14 amino acids. Trimming left V 1 base short and J 6 bases short, with 8 bases between. The CDR3 reads CASSLNRLNSPLHF. CDR3 sequence (DNA): TGTGCCAGCAGCTTGAACAGGCTTAATTCACCCCTCCACTTT.

This clone was observed once. The chain couples TRBV18 to TRBJ2-7; TRBD2 agrees at 9 bases. The CDR3 is 18 residues long. V lost 2 bases and J lost 3; bases outside the gene matches: 14. The germline gives CDR1 KGHSH, CDR2 LQKENI. The CDR3 protein is CASSPIRAGGTPSYEQYF. DNA of the CDR3: TGTGCCAGCTCACCAATCAGAGCGGGGGGTACCCCAAGCTACGAGCAGTACTTC.

The chain is built from TRBV9 and TRBJ2-3, with TRBD2 identical over 8 bases. Per germline, CDR1 SGDLS and CDR2 YYNGEE. The ends lost 2 bases at V and 2 bases at J; junction bases unmatched: 7. The CDR3 sequence is 16 residues long. CDR3 sequence reads: CASSVGIAGNTDTQYF. In DNA form, the CDR3 reads TGTGCCAGCAGCGTGGGAATAGCGGGGAACACAGATACGCAGTATTTT.

V is TRBV30 and J is TRBJ1-2, with 10 nucleotides matching TRBD1. Germline values: CDR1 GTSNPN, CDR2 SVGIG (reference sequence). J gave up 7 bases and V 3 bases, and 8 bases lay outside the gene matches. The CDR3 covers 14 residues. The CDR3 sequence is CAWRGTGVLSGYTF. The CDR3 DNA reads TGTGCCTGGAGGGGGACAGGGGTCCTCTCTGGCTACACCTTC. The variable domain in full, completed from reference TRBV30 and TRBJ1-2, reads SQTIHQWPATLVQPVGSPLSLECTVEGTSNPNLYWYRQAAGRGLQLLFYSVGIGQISSEVPQNLSASRPQDRQFILSSKKLLLSDSGFYLCAWRGTGVLSGYTFGSGTRLTVV.

The chain joins TRBV5-1 to TRBJ1-2; D is undetermined. The CDR3 covers 15 residues. The germline V gene encodes CDR1 SGHRS and CDR2 YFSETQ. The V end was cut by 0 bases, the J end by 0 bases, with 9 bases between. CDR3 region: CASSLGAPPNYGYTF. CDR3 in DNA: TGCGCCAGCAGCTTGGGCGCACCCCCTAACTATGGCTACACCTTC.

The chain joins TRBV6-2 or TRBV6-3 to TRBJ2-1; 14 bases align to TRBD2. This CDR3 region has 16 residues. The J segment lost 5 bases and the V segment lost 4 bases, leaving 4 bases of the junction unmatched. CDR1 is MNHEY, CDR2 SVGEGT, per germline. This chain's CDR3 is CASSFGTSGGNNEQFF. The CDR3, as DNA: TGTGCCAGCAGTTTCGGGACTAGCGGGGGTAACAATGAGCAGTTCTTC.